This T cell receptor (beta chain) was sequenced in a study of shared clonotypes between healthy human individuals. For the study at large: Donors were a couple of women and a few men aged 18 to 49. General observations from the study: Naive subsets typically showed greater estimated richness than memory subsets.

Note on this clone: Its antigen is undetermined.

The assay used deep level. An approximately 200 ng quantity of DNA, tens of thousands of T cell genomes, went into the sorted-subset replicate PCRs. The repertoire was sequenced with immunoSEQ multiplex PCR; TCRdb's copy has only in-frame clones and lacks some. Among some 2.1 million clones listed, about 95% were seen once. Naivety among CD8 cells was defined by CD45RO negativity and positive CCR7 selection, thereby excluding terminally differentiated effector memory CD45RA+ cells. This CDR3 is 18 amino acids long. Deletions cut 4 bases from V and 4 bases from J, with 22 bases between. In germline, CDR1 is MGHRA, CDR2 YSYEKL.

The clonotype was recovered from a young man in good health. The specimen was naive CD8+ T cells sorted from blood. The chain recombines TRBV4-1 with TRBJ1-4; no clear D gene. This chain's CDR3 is CASSPEQRTYFFNEKLFF. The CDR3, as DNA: TGCGCCAGCAGCCCAGAACAGCGAACCTATTTCTTTAATGAAAAACTGTTTTTT.